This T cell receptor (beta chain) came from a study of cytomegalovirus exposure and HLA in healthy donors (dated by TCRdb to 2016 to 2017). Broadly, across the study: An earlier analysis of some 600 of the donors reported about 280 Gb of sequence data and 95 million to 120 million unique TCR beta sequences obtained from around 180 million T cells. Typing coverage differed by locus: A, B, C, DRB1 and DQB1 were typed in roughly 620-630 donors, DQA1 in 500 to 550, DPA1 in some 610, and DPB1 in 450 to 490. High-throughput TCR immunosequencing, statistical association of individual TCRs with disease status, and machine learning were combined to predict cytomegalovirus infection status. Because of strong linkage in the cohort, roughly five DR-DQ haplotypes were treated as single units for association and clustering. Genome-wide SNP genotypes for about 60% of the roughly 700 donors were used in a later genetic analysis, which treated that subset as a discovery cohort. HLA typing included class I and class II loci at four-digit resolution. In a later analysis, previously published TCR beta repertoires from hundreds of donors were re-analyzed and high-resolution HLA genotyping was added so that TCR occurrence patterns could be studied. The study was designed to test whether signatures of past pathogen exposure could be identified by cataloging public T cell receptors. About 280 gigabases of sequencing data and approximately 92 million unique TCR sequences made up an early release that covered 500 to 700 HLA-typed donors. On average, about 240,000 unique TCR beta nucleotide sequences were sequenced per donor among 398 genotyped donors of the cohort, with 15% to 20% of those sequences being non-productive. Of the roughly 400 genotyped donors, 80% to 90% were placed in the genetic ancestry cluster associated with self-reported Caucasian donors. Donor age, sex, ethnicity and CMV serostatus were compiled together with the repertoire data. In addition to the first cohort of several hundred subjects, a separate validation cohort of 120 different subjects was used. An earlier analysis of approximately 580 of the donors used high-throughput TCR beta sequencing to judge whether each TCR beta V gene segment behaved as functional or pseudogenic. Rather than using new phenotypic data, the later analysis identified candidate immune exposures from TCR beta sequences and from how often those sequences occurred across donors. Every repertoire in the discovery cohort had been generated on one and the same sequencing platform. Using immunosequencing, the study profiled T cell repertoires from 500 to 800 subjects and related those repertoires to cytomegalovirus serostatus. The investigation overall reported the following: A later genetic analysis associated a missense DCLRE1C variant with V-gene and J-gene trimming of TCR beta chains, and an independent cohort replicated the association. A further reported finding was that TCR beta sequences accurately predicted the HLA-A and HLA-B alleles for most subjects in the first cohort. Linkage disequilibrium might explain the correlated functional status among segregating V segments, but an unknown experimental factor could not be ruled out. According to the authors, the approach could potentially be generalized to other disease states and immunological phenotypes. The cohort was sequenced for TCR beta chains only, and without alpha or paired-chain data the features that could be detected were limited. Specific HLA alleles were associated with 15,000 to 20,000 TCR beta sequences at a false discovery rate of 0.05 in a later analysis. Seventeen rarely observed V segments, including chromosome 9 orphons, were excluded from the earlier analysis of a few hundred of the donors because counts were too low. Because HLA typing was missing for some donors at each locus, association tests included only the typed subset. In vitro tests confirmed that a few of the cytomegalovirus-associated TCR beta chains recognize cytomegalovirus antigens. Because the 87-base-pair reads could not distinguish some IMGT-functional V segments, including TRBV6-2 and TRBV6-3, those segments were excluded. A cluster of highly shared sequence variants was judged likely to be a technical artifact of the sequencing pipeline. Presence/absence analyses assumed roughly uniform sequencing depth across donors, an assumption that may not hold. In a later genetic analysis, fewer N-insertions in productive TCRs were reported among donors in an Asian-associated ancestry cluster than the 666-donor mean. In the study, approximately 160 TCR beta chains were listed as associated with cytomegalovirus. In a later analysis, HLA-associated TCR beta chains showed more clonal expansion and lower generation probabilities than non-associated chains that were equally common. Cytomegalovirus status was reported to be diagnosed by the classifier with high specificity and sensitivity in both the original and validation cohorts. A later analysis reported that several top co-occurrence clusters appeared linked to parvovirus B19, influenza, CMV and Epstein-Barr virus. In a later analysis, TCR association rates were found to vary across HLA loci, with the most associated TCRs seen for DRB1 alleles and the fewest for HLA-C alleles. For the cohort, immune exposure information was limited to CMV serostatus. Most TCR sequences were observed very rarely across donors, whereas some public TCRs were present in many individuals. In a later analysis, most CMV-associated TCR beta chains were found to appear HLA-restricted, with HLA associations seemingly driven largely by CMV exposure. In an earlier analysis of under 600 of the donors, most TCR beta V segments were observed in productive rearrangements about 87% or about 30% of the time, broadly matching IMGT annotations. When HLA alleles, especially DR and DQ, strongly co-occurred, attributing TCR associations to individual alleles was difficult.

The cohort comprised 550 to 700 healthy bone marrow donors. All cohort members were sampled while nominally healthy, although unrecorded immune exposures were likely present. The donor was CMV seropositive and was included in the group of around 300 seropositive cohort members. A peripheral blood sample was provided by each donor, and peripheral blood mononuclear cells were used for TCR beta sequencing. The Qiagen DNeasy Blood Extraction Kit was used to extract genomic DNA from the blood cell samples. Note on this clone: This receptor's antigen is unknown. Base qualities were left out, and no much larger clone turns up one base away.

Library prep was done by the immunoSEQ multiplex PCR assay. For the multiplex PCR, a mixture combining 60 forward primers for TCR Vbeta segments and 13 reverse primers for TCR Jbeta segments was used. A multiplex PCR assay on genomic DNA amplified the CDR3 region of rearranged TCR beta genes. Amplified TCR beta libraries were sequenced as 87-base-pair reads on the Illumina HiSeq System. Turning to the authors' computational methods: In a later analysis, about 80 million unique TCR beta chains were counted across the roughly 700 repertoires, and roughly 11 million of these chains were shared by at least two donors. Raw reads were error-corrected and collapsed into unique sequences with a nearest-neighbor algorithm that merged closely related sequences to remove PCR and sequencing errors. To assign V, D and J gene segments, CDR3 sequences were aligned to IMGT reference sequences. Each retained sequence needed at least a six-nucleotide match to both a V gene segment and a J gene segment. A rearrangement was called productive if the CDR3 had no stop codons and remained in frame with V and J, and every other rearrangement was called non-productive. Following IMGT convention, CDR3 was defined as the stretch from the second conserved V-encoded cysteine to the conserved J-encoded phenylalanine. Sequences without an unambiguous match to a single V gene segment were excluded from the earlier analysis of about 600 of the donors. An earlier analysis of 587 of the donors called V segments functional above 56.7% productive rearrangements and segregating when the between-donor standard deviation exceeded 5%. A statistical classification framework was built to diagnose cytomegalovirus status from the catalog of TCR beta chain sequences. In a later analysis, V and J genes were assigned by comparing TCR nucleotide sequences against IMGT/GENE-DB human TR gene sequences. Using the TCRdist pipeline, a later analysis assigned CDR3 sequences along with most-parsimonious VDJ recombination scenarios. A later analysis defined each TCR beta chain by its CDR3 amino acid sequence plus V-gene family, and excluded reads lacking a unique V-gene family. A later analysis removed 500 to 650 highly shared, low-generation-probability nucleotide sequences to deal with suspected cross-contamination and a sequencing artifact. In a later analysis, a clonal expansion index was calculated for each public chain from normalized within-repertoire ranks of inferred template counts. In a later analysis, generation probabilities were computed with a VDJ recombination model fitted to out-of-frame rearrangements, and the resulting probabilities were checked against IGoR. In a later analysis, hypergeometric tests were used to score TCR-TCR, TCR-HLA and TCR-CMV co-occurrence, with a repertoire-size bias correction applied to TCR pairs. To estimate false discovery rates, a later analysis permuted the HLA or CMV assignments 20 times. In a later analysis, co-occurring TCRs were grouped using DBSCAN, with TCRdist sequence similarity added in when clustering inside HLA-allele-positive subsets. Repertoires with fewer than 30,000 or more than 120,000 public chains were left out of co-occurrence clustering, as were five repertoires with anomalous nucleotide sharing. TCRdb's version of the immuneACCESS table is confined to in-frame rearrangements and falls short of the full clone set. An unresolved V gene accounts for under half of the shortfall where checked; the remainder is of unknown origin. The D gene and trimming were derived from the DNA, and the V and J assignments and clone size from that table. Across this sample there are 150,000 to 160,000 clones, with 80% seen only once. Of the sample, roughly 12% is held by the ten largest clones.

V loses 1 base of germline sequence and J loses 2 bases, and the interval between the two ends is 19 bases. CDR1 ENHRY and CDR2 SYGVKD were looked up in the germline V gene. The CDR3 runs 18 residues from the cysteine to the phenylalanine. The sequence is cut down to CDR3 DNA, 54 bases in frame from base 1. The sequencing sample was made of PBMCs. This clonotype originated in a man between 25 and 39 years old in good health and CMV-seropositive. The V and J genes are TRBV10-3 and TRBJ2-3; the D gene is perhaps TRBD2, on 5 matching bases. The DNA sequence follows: TGTGCCATCAGTGAGTACCTGGATGCGGGTTCCTCCACAGATACGCAGTATTTT. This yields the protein CAISEYLDAGSSTDTQYF.